Listed here are 11 T cell receptor beta chains from one sample, sequenced in a study of blood T cells in healthy people across ages. Through a sample-barcoded 5' primer and a J-beta primer mix, a second PCR was run for roughly 6 to 11 cycles. A single record per CDR3 protein comes from TCRdb applying MiXCR to the 5' RACE reads. In the table there are 590,000 or so distinct CDR3 sequences, about 30% of which are singletons. The sample comprised blood. The receptors were gathered from a woman older than 75 in good health.

The rearrangement uses TRBV12-3 or TRBV12-4 and TRBJ1-2; D unclear. V gave up 5 bases and J gave up 5 bases, with 12 bases separating them. CDR3 length: 13 amino acids. The CDR3 DNA is TGTGCCAGCAGTCTAGACAATACATATGGCTACACCTTC. Protein sequence: CASSLDNTYGYTF.

This clonotype was recorded a few times. The J gene is TRBJ2-2, the V gene TRBV24-1; 7 bases are a match to TRBD1. The CDR3 contains 14 residues. V shed 3 bases and J 7 bases; nucleotides not matched to a gene: 4. Germline V CDR1 and CDR2: KGHDR, SFDVKD. This CDR3 reads CATSDRQGHGELFF. Here the CDR3 DNA reads TGTGCCACCAGTGATCGACAGGGCCACGGGGAGCTGTTTTTT.

This clonotype occurred many times. The genes are TRBV20-1 and TRBJ2-7; 9 bases are a match to TRBD1. Germline values: CDR1 DFQATT, CDR2 SNEGSKA (reference sequence). J was trimmed by 4 bases and V by 3 bases; bases with no gene match: 10. The CDR3 spans 15 residues. Here the CDR3 DNA reads TGCAGTGCTAGTCCGGGACAGGGCATTTTGTACGAGCAGTACTTC. As protein: CSASPGQGILYEQYF.

On this clonotype: A much larger clone differs by one base, so this may be a read error. The chain couples TRBV30 to TRBJ2-2; D remains unclear. CDR1 and CDR2 from the germline V gene are GTSNPN and SVGIG (reference sequence). The length of the CDR3 is 14 residues. This chain's CDR3 is CARSVVPGAGELFF. CDR3 coding DNA: TGTGCCCGGAGTGTAGTCCCGGGCGCCGGGGAGCTGTTTTTT.

The chain has TRBV29-1 and TRBJ2-4, with 8 bases aligning to TRBD2. The DNA matches TRBJ2-7 better at its end, which makes the J call doubtful. The CDR3 length is 16 residues. Germline-derived CDR1 and CDR2 are SQVTM and ANQGSEA. CDR3 nucleotide sequence: TGCAGCGTTGGGGGGCCCGGGACTAGTCTCCGCTACGAGCAGTACTTC. Translation gives CSVGGPGTSLRYEQYF.

About this clonotype itself: A read error may be the cause here, since a much bigger clone is one base away. The chain employs TRBV5-1 and TRBJ2-7; 9 nucleotides line up with TRBD1. The junction had 6 bases not matched to a gene; V was cut back by 0 bases and J by 5 bases. CDR1 and CDR2 (germline): SGHRS, YFSETQ. The CDR3 is made up of 15 amino acids. The DNA for the CDR3 is TGCGCCAGCAGCTTGGAGGACAGGGGAAGCGACGAGCAGTACTTC. Amino acid sequence: CASSLEDRGSDEQYF.

V usage is TRBV20-1 and J usage is TRBJ2-1; D is unresolved. The V gene lost 0 bases and the J gene lost 5 bases, with 17 bases spanning the gap. Germline lookup yields CDR1 DFQATT and CDR2 SNEGSKA (reference sequence). The CDR3 runs 16 residues. CDR3 DNA sequence: TGCAGTGCTAGAGATGTGGCCAACCCCAAACACAATGAGCAGTTCTTC. The encoded protein is CSARDVANPKHNEQFF.

Comment on this clonotype: This may be a read error: a much more frequent sequence differs by one nucleotide. This sequence joins TRBV28 and TRBJ2-1, with a weak D call TRBD1 (6 bases). This CDR3 region has 13 residues. The germline CDR1 and CDR2 sequences are MDHEN and SYDVKM. The ends were cut back, 6 bases at V and 3 bases at J, with 9 bases in the middle. The CDR3: CASREDSYNEQFF. Written as DNA, the CDR3 is TGTGCCAGCAGGGAGGACAGCTACAATGAGCAGTTCTTC.

This clonotype was seen more than once but under ten times. This may arise from a read error, as a much more abundant clone is one base away. The chain links TRBV3-1 to TRBJ2-5; weak D call: TRBD2 (6 bases). The CDR3 spans 15 residues. Germline V gives CDR1 LGHDT, CDR2 YNNKEL (reference sequence). Trimming left V 4 bases short and J 4 bases short, with 16 bases between. CDR3 sequence reads: CASSRGTSRGETQYF. DNA for the CDR3: TGTGCCAGCAGCCGAGGAACTTCGCGGGGAGAGACCCAGTACTTC.

The sample holds a few counts of this clonotype. V is TRBV13 and J is TRBJ1-1; D gene ambiguous. This CDR3 comprises 12 residues. CDR1 is PRHDT and CDR2 is FYEKMQ in the germline V gene (reference sequence). V was trimmed by 3 bases and J by 5 bases, leaving 7 bases between them. The CDR3 sequence is CASSLRSTEAFF. The CDR3 DNA follows: TGTGCCAGCAGCTTGAGGAGTACTGAAGCTTTCTTT.

This clonotype has at least ten counts. The V gene is TRBV3-1, the J gene TRBJ2-7; D unclear. The V end lost 0 bases, the J end lost 3 bases, and 15 bases lay between the germline ends. The CDR3 covers 16 residues. CDR1 LGHDT and CDR2 YNNKEL come from the germline V gene (reference sequence). The CDR3 DNA is TGTGCCAGCAGCCAAGATTGGATGGTCCCTATCTACGAGCAGTACTTC. This codes for CASSQDWMVPIYEQYF.